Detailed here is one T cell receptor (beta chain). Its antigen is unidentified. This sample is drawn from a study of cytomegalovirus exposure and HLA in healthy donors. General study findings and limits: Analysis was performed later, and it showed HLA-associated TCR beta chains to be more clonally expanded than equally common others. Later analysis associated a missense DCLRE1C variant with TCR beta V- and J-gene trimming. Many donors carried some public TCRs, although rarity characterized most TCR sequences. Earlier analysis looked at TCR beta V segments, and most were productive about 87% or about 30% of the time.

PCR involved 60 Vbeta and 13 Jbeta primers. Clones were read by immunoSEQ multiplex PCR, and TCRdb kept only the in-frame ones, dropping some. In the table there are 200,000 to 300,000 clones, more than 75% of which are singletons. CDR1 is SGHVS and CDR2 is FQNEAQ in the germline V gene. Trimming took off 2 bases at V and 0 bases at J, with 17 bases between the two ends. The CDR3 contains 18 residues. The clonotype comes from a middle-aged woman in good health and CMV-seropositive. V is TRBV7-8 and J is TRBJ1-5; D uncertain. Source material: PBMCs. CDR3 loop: CASSLKRTSLNSNQPQHF. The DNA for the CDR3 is TGTGCCAGCAGCTTAAAGCGGACGTCTTTGAATAGCAATCAGCCCCAGCATTTT.